This T cell receptor beta chain was sequenced during a study of blood T cell repertoires in COVID-19. Libraries were prepared by immunoSEQ multiplex PCR; TCRdb keeps only in-frame clonotypes and omits some of them. The table records about 40,000 clones, over 70% of them present only once. Sequencing was performed on peripheral blood. This TCR derives from a woman aged 80 or over with acute or convalescent COVID-19.

CDR3 amino acids: CAIKSDAGGNEQFF. The CDR3 bases are TGTGCCATCAAATCGGACGCAGGGGGCAATGAGCAGTTCTTC. The V and J genes are TRBV10-3 and TRBJ2-1, with 7 bases identical to TRBD1. Unmatched junction bases numbered 9, after V lost 7 bases and J lost 6 bases. This CDR3 is 14 amino acids long. Germline V CDR1 and CDR2: ENHRY, SYGVKD.